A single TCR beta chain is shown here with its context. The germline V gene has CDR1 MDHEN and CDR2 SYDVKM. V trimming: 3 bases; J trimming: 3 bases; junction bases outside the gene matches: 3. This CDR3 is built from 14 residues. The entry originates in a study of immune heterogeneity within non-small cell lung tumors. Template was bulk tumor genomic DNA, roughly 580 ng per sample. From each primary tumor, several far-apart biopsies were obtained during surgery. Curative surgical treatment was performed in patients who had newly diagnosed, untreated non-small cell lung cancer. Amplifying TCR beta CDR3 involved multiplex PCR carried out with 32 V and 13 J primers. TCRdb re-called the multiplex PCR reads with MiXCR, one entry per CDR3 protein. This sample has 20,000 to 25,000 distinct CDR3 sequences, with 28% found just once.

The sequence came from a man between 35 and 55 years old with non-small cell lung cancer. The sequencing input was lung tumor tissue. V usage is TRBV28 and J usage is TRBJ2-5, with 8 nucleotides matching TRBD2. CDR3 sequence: CASSLSGGKETQYF. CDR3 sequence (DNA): TGTGCCAGCAGTTTGTCGGGAGGGAAAGAGACCCAGTACTTC.